These T cell receptor beta chains were read from a single sample in a study of vaccination and CD4 T cells after COVID-19. No antigen has been assigned to these receptors. TCRdb itself ran the PCR reads through MiXCR, one entry per CDR3 protein. The table records 15,000 to 20,000 distinct CDR3 sequences, about 53% of them present only once. The source was cultured CD4+ T cells from blood, collected after SARS-CoV-2 vaccination. All receptors derive from a human donor with COVID-19. Each CDR3 is given with its conserved first and last residue. The D gene is left open where the match is weak. Clone size is not always given. Where it is, it says once, few, many or a class for expanded clones.

J: TRBJ2-3
V: TRBV12-2
D: .
size: .
CDR3: CASRLAAGGGDTQYF
DNA: TGTGCAAGTCGCTTAGCGGCGGGGGGCGGAGATACGCAGTATTTT

J: TRBJ2-7
V: TRBV27
D: .
size: .
CDR3: CASSKAGFPYEQYF
DNA: TGTGCCAGCAGTAAGGCAGGGTTTCCCTACGAGCAGTACTTC

J: TRBJ2-5
V: TRBV4-3
D: TRBD2
size: few
CDR3: CASSQDFSGGAGPETQYF
DNA: TGCGCCAGCAGCCAAGACTTTTCCGGGGGGGCCGGGCCCGAGACCCAGTACTTC

J: TRBJ1-2
V: TRBV7-2
D: .
size: once
CDR3: CASSLVGWGVAINYGYTF
DNA: TGTGCCAGCAGCTTAGTAGGGTGGGGAGTGGCTATTAACTATGGCTACACCTTC

J: TRBJ1-1
V: TRBV6-1
D: .
size: .
CDR3: CASGTFEAFF
DNA: TGTGCCAGCGGTACCTTCGAAGCTTTCTTT

J: TRBJ2-5
V: TRBV20-1
D: TRBD2
size: .
CDR3: CSARDRISGEETQYF
DNA: TGCAGTGCTAGAGATCGTATTAGCGGGGAAGAGACCCAGTACTTC

J: TRBJ2-5
V: TRBV11-2
D: .
size: .
CDR3: CASSLDLVTQYF
DNA: TGTGCCAGCAGCTTAGATCTCGTTACCCAGTACTTC

J: TRBJ1-2
V: TRBV18
D: .
size: .
CDR3: CASSPKDQGGYTF
DNA: TGTGCCAGCTCCCCGAAGGATCAGGGAGGCTACACCTTC

J: TRBJ2-5
V: TRBV14
D: TRBD1
size: .
CDR3: CASSLGTGMVLETQYF
DNA: TGTGCCAGCAGCCTCGGGACAGGGATGGTATTAGAGACCCAGTACTTC

J: TRBJ2-1
V: TRBV10-2
D: TRBD2
size: .
CDR3: CASSLAGPVYNEQFF
DNA: TGCGCCAGCAGTTTAGCGGGGCCGGTCTACAATGAGCAGTTCTTC

J: TRBJ2-2
V: TRBV11-1
D: .
size: .
CDR3: CASSLDYGFANTGELFF
DNA: TGTGCCAGCAGCTTAGACTATGGGTTCGCGAACACCGGGGAGCTGTTTTTT

J: TRBJ1-4
V: TRBV27
D: .
size: .
CDR3: CASALITPTPEKLFF
DNA: TGTGCCAGCGCCCTGATCACCCCGACTCCGGAAAAACTGTTTTTT

J: TRBJ2-1
V: TRBV27
D: .
size: few
CDR3: CASSPGLVGQFF
DNA: TGTGCCAGCAGTCCCGGCCTAGTAGGGCAGTTCTTC

J: TRBJ2-7
V: TRBV20-1
D: .
size: .
CDR3: CSASAHGDFRTYEQYF
DNA: TGCAGTGCTAGTGCCCATGGGGACTTTCGAACCTACGAGCAGTACTTC

J: TRBJ2-3
V: TRBV2
D: .
size: .
CDR3: CASTAPGRSTGTDTQYF
DNA: TGTGCCAGCACCGCCCCCGGACGGAGCACGGGTACAGATACGCAGTATTTT

J: TRBJ2-7
V: TRBV14
D: .
size: few
CDR3: CASSGGPYEQYF
DNA: TGTGCCAGCAGCGGGGGTCCCTACGAGCAGTACTTC

J: TRBJ2-5
V: TRBV6-1
D: .
size: .
CDR3: CASSRAPTQYF
DNA: TGTGCCAGCAGTCGTGCCCCGACCCAGTACTTC

J: TRBJ1-1
V: TRBV15
D: .
size: .
CDR3: CATSRITGTTEAFF
DNA: TGTGCCACCAGCAGAATTACAGGGACAACTGAAGCTTTCTTT

J: TRBJ2-7
V: TRBV4-1
D: .
size: .
CDR3: CASSQDKAQEQYF
DNA: TGCGCCAGCAGCCAAGATAAGGCGCAGGAGCAGTACTTC

J: TRBJ1-2
V: TRBV6-5
D: .
size: few
CDR3: CASSYQGTNYGYTF
DNA: TGTGCCAGCAGTTATCAGGGAACTAACTATGGCTACACCTTC

J: TRBJ2-5
V: TRBV7-7
D: .
size: .
CDR3: CASSQQGVGMTQYF
DNA: TGTGCTAGCAGCCAGCAGGGTGTGGGTATGACCCAGTACTTC

J: TRBJ1-2
V: TRBV19
D: .
size: .
CDR3: CASSIEGGHGGYTF
DNA: TGTGCCAGTAGTATAGAGGGTGGGCATGGTGGCTACACCTTC

J: TRBJ1-5
V: TRBV20-1
D: TRBD1
size: .
CDR3: CSAGQGTSTNQPQHF
DNA: TGCAGTGCCGGACAGGGGACTTCTACCAATCAGCCCCAGCATTTT

J: TRBJ2-7
V: TRBV15
D: .
size: .
CDR3: CATSRGEGLQYF
DNA: TGTGCCACCAGCAGGGGTGAGGGTCTGCAGTACTTC

J: TRBJ2-7
V: TRBV2
D: TRBD1
size: .
CDR3: CASSQDRYEQYF
DNA: TGTGCCAGCAGTCAGGACAGGTACGAGCAGTACTTC

J: TRBJ1-1
V: TRBV28
D: .
size: .
CDR3: CASSFGFGGMNTEAFF
DNA: TGTGCCAGCAGTTTCGGTTTTGGTGGAATGAACACTGAAGCTTTCTTT